The 21 T cell receptor beta chains listed next were all sequenced from one sample in a study of T cell responses to AZD1222 COVID-19 vaccine. Clones were read by immunoSEQ multiplex PCR, and TCRdb kept only the in-frame ones, dropping some. Of some 140,000 clones detected, around 93% appear once; the ten largest clones hold around 2.7%. Sequenced here: peripheral blood, sampled on day 0 of AZD1222 vaccination. These receptors came from an adult in good health.

The chain uses TRBV7-2 and TRBJ1-1; no definite D call. The CDR3 runs to 13 residues. Trimming left V 0 bases short and J 2 bases short, with 4 bases between. Germline V gene data show CDR1 as SGHTA and CDR2 as FQGNSA. This chain's CDR3 is CASSLAINTEAFF. The DNA of the CDR3 is TGTGCCAGCAGCTTAGCGATCAACACTGAAGCTTTCTTT. Full variable domain (rest looked up from reference TRBV7-2 and TRBJ1-1): GAGVSQSPSNKVTEKGKDVELRCDPISGHTALYWYRQSLGQGLEFLIYFQGNSAPDKSGLPSDRFSAERTGGSVSTLTIQRTQQEDSAVYLCASSLAINTEAFFGQGTRLTVV.

V usage is TRBV5-6 and J usage is TRBJ1-2, with D possibly matching TRBD1 (6 bases). Trimming cost V 7 bases and J 3 bases, with 16 bases left between them. Germline V gene sequence: CDR1 SGHDT, CDR2 YYEEEE. The CDR3 covers 14 residues. The CDR3 DNA sequence: TGTGCCAGCGTCCAGGGGAAAAGGGACTATGGCTACACCTTC. Its protein product is CASVQGKRDYGYTF.

This chain uses TRBV28 with TRBJ1-4; D gene uncertain. V was cut by 8 bases and J by 3 bases, with 10 bases left in between. The CDR3 has 13 amino acids. Germline values: CDR1 MDHEN, CDR2 SYDVKM. The CDR3 loop is CASYSGANEKLFF. The CDR3 nucleotides read TGTGCCAGCTACTCCGGGGCTAATGAAAAACTGTTTTTT.

This chain connects TRBV2 to TRBJ1-2; no reliable D call. Germline V CDR1 and CDR2: SNHLY, FYNNEI. The CDR3 has 12 residues. V lost 8 bases to trimming and J lost 2 bases, with 9 bases between them. The CDR3 sequence is CASVVSNYGYTF. CDR3 DNA sequence: TGTGCCAGCGTTGTATCAAACTATGGCTACACCTTC.

This chain joins TRBV6-2 or TRBV6-3 and TRBJ1-2, with D unresolved. V dropped 5 bases and J dropped 7 bases, with 14 bases sitting between them. The CDR3 runs to 13 residues. The germline gives CDR1 MNHEY, CDR2 SVGEGT. The CDR3 DNA is TGTGCCAGCAGTCAGGACCTCTACAGTGGCTACACCTTC. Translating gives CASSQDLYSGYTF.

This chain uses TRBV11-3 with TRBJ1-3; a weak D match, TRBD1 (5 bases). Germline CDR1 reads SGHNT; CDR2 reads YENEEA. This CDR3 has 15 residues. Trimming took off 5 bases at V and 1 base at J, with 12 bases between the two ends. CDR3 in amino acids: CASSPRQRSGNTIYF. CDR3 nucleotide sequence: TGTGCCAGCAGCCCCCGACAGAGATCTGGAAACACCATATATTTT.

V gene TRBV7-2 combines with J gene TRBJ1-5; D call uncertain. The V gene's germline CDR1 is SGHTA and CDR2 FQGNSA. This CDR3 has 14 residues. Trimming removed 3 bases at V and 6 bases at J, with 12 bases between. In DNA, the CDR3 is TGTGCCAGCAGCTTTTTGGGGTCGACTCAGCCCCAGCATTTT. Its translation: CASSFLGSTQPQHF.

This chain joins TRBV7-8 and TRBJ1-1; D is unresolved. The V end was cut by 5 bases, the J end by 0 bases, with 13 bases between. Germline V gene sequence: CDR1 SGHVS, CDR2 FQNEAQ. The CDR3 is 15 amino acids. The CDR3 nucleotides read TGTGCCAGCAGCCTTATGCGGTTATTGAACACTGAAGCTTTCTTT. It specifies CASSLMRLLNTEAFF. Based on the CDR3 plus reference TRBV7-8 and TRBJ1-1, the full variable domain is GAGVSQSPRYKVAKRGQDVALRCDPISGHVSLFWYQQALGQGPEFLTYFQNEAQLDKSGLPSDRFFAERPEGSVSTLKIQRTQQEDSAVYLCASSLMRLLNTEAFFGQGTRLTVV.

This chain connects TRBV6-5 to TRBJ1-1; maybe TRBD1 (5 bases). CDR1 and CDR2 (germline): MNHEY, SVGAGI. CDR3 length: 15 residues. The V gene lost 6 bases and the J gene lost 0 bases, with 14 bases spanning the gap. The CDR3 nucleotides are TGTGCCAGCAGCCTGGGACGGCGATTGAACACTGAAGCTTTCTTT. Amino acid sequence: CASSLGRRLNTEAFF.

V is TRBV28 and J is TRBJ2-1; maybe TRBD1 (5 bases). Deletions cut 5 bases from V and 4 bases from J, with 12 bases between. The CDR3 runs to 14 residues. The germline V gene has CDR1 MDHEN and CDR2 SYDVKM. The CDR3 loop reads CASSRPGFYNEQFF. The CDR3 nucleotides are TGTGCCAGCAGTCGGCCAGGGTTTTACAATGAGCAGTTCTTC.

The gene calls are TRBV12-3 or TRBV12-4 and TRBJ2-3, with a possible D match to TRBD2 (5 bases). The CDR3 runs to 13 residues. Trimming removed 2 bases at V and 3 bases at J, with 6 bases between. The CDR3 here is CASSLRETDTQYF. The CDR3 nucleotides are TGTGCCAGCAGTTTAAGGGAGACAGATACGCAGTATTTT.

The V gene is TRBV28, the J gene TRBJ1-2, with 9 nucleotides matching TRBD1. The CDR3 loop spans 16 amino acids. Germline lookup yields CDR1 MDHEN and CDR2 SYDVKM. Losses at the gene ends were 1 base for V and 6 bases for J; bases not matched to a gene: 9. CDR3 protein: CASSLFRGTGKDGYTF. In nucleotides, the CDR3 is TGTGCCAGCAGTTTATTTCGGGGGACAGGGAAGGATGGCTACACCTTC.

The rearrangement uses TRBV5-4 and TRBJ1-5, with D perhaps TRBD1 (6 bases). The CDR3 consists of 13 residues. The V gene lost 4 bases and the J gene lost 4 bases, with 9 bases spanning the gap. Per the germline V gene, CDR1 is SGHNT and CDR2 is YYREEE (reference sequence). Written as DNA, the CDR3 is TGTGCCAGCAGCCCGGACAGAAATCAGCCCCAGCATTTT. It codes for CASSPDRNQPQHF.

The chain recombines TRBV14 with TRBJ1-5; 7 bases match TRBD1. V lost 0 bases and J lost 7; bases outside the gene matches: 9. This CDR3 region has 16 residues. The germline gives CDR1 SGHDN, CDR2 FVKESK. The CDR3 nucleotides are TGTGCCAGCAGCCAAGATCCCAGGGGGAAAGACCAGCCCCAGCATTTT. Protein: CASSQDPRGKDQPQHF.

The table lists this clone with a count of one. The chain uses TRBV28 and TRBJ1-4; maybe TRBD1 (5 bases). The V gene lost 5 bases and the J gene lost 3 bases, with 13 bases spanning the gap. Germline CDR1 is MDHEN and CDR2 is SYDVKM. The CDR3 contains 15 residues. The CDR3 nucleotides read TGTGCCAGCAGTGACAGCAAGGCGGCTAATGAAAAACTGTTTTTT. Protein product: CASSDSKAANEKLFF.

V and J are TRBV10-3 and TRBJ1-1; no clear D gene. Germline V lookup: CDR1 ENHRY, CDR2 SYGVKD. V lost 6 bases and J lost 5, with 10 bases in between. CDR3 length equals 12 residues. The CDR3 nucleotides read TGTGCCATCAGGGCCCCTGGAACTGAAGCTTTCTTT. Amino acid sequence: CAIRAPGTEAFF.

This chain joins TRBV4-3 and TRBJ1-2; D ambiguous. In germline, CDR1 is LGHNA, CDR2 YSLEER. CDR3 length equals 14 residues. V lost 2 bases and J 2 bases, leaving 9 bases between the germline ends. CDR3 residues: CASSQLPVNYGYTF. Written as DNA, the CDR3 is TGCGCCAGCAGCCAACTCCCGGTAAACTATGGCTACACCTTC.

Only one count was recorded for this clone. The chain recombines TRBV3-1 (or the pseudogene TRBV3-2) with TRBJ2-7; a possible D gene is TRBD2 (5 bases). The germline V and J ends were trimmed by 4 bases and 6 bases, with 16 bases remaining between them. The length of the CDR3 is 14 residues. The germline V gene encodes CDR1 LGHDT and CDR2 YNNKEL (reference sequence). As DNA, the CDR3 is TGTGCCAGCAGCCGACGAGGGTCGGCCTCCGAGCAGTACTTC. As protein: CASSRRGSASEQYF.

The chain is built from TRBV5-1 and TRBJ2-7; D uncertain. The length of the CDR3 is 14 residues. Germline V CDR1 and CDR2: SGHRS, YFSETQ. V was shortened by 4 bases and J by 6 bases, with 17 bases between the two germline ends. This CDR3 reads CASSPTQVVGEQYF. DNA for the CDR3: TGCGCCAGCAGCCCTACCCAGGTTGTGGGCGAGCAGTACTTC.

This chain uses TRBV3-1 (or the pseudogene TRBV3-2) with TRBJ1-2; D is undetermined. The germline CDR1 and CDR2 sequences are LGHDT and YNNKEL (reference sequence). Trimming pared 0 bases from V and 2 bases from J, leaving 7 bases between. The CDR3 consists of 14 residues. The CDR3 sequence is CASSQDGKNYGYTF. The CDR3 nucleotides read TGTGCCAGCAGCCAAGATGGGAAGAACTATGGCTACACCTTC.

This clone was detected only once. This chain uses TRBV2 with TRBJ1-6; D is unclear. Germline CDR1 and CDR2: SNHLY and FYNNEI. This CDR3 region has 12 residues. Deletions cut 9 bases from V and 13 bases from J, with 16 bases between. The CDR3, as DNA: TGTGCCAGTGCTCAGGAGTTGGGCCCCCTCCACTTT. It is translated as CASAQELGPLHF.